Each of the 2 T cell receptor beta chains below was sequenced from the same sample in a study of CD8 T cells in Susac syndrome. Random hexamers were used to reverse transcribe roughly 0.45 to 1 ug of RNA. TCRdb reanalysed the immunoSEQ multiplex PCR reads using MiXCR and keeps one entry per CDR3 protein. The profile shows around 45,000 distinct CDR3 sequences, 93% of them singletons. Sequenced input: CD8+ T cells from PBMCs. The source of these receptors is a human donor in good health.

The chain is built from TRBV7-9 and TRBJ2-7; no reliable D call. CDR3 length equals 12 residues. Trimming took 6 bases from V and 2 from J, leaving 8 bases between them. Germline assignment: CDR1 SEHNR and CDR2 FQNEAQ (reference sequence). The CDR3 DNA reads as TGTGCCAGCAGTTCAGGTACCTACGAGCAGTACTTC. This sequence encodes CASSSGTYEQYF. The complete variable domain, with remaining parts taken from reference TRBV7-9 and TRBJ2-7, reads DTGVSQNPRHKITKRGQNVTFRCDPISEHNRLYWYRQTLGQGPEFLTYFQNEAQLEKSRLLSDRFSAERPKGSFSTLEIQRTEQGDSAMYLCASSSGTYEQYFGPGTRLTVT.

The CDR3 protein is CASSWGNDEQFF. As DNA, the CDR3 is TGCGCCAGCAGCTGGGGGAACGATGAGCAGTTCTTC. The J gene is TRBJ2-1, the V gene TRBV5-1, with D perhaps matching TRBD1 or TRBD2 (5 bases each). Germline CDR1 SGHRS, CDR2 YFSETQ. Trimming removed 3 bases at V and 8 bases at J, with 9 bases between. The CDR3 has 12 residues.